This note documents a single T cell receptor beta chain sequence. Its antigen is not identified. Germline lookup yields CDR1 SGHDT and CDR2 YYEEEE. The V and J ends lost 1 base and 8 bases respectively, with 4 bases between them. This CDR3 contains 11 residues. A marrow graft followed busulfan-fludarabine conditioning, with cyclophosphamide on days +3 and +4. Method: immunoSEQ multiplex PCR; TCRdb's copy keeps in-frame clones and lacks some. Of 5,500 to 6,000 clones in the sample, around 1.9% were seen once. The data were obtained in a study of T cells after posttransplantation cyclophosphamide. Overall study findings and caveats: After PTCy, TRB diversity resembled that of CNI/methotrexate controls. Tissue-infiltrating T cells from skin or gut overlapped little with blood T cells. Later blood repertoires were often dominated by clones from the donor CD8+ memory compartment.

Sequencing was performed on PBMCs, taken around 250 days after a stem cell transplant with posttransplant cyclophosphamide. The chain has TRBV5-6 and TRBJ2-1, with no clear D. The sequence was collected from a male patient between 25 and 39 years old who received an allogeneic stem cell transplant from a related donor, was CMV-positive, and had no GVHD. Some of the T cells might come from the graft donor. This CDR3 is CASSLSDEQFF. CDR3 bases: TGTGCCAGCAGCTTGAGCGATGAGCAGTTCTTC.